Each of the 30 T cell receptor beta chains below was sequenced from the same sample in a study of T cell responses to AZD1222 COVID-19 vaccine. Here immunoSEQ multiplex PCR was the method, and the copy in TCRdb shows in-frame clones only, minus some. The table lists roughly 120,000 clones, roughly 87% of them singletons. Specimen: peripheral blood, collected on day 0 of AZD1222 vaccination. These TCRs come from an adult in good health.

J is TRBJ2-7 and V is TRBV19; 7 bases match TRBD1. The CDR3 length is 15 residues. CDR1 and CDR2 from the germline V gene are LNHDA and SQIVND (reference sequence). The J segment lost 2 bases and the V segment lost 4 bases, leaving 8 bases of the junction unmatched. The CDR3 loop reads CASSTDPGTAYEQYF. Here the CDR3 DNA reads TGTGCCAGTAGTACGGACCCTGGGACAGCCTACGAGCAGTACTTC.

V gene TRBV6-6 combines with J gene TRBJ2-7; perhaps D is TRBD1 or TRBD2 (5 bases each). Germline CDR1 MNHNY, CDR2 SVGAGI (reference sequence). The V end lost 5 bases, the J end lost 5 bases, and 16 bases lay between the germline ends. The CDR3 covers 14 residues. The DNA for the CDR3 is TGTGCCAGCAGTGCGTCCGGGACGTTAAACGAGCAGTACTTC. Amino acids: CASSASGTLNEQYF.

The CDR3 coding sequence is TGTGCCAGCAGCCCCCTTAGCGGGGGGCCCCACAATGAGCAGTTCTTC. Its translation: CASSPLSGGPHNEQFF. The V gene is TRBV7-7, the J gene TRBJ2-1; 10 nucleotides agree with TRBD2. Trimming removed 5 bases from V and 5 bases from J; junction bases left unmatched: 9. From germline, CDR1 is SSHAT and CDR2 FNYEAQ (reference sequence). The CDR3 contains 16 residues.

The chain combines TRBV5-1 with TRBJ1-2, with D tentatively TRBD1 (6 bases). Germline V gene lookup returns CDR1 SGHRS and CDR2 YFSETQ. This CDR3 has 13 residues. Trimming removed 4 bases from V and 5 bases from J, with 12 bases in between. CDR3 DNA sequence: TGCGCCAGCAGCCGGGACAACCGATATGGCTACACCTTC. It encodes CASSRDNRYGYTF.

This sequence joins TRBV7-9 and TRBJ2-7; 11 nucleotides align to TRBD2. This CDR3 contains 16 residues. With 5 bases clipped from V and 2 bases from J, the junction kept 8 bases outside the gene matches. Germline values: CDR1 SEHNR, CDR2 FQNEAQ (reference sequence). DNA for the CDR3: TGTGCCAGCAGCCAACTCCTAGCGGGGGGCCCCTACGAGCAGTACTTC. Its protein is CASSQLLAGGPYEQYF.

V and J are TRBV19 and TRBJ2-7, with 8 bases that match TRBD1. Losses at the gene ends were 3 bases for V and 1 base for J; bases not matched to a gene: 5. Germline values: CDR1 LNHDA, CDR2 SQIVND (reference sequence). CDR3 length: 15 residues. The CDR3 spells CASSIGQGMSYEQYF. The CDR3 nucleotides read TGTGCCAGTAGTATTGGACAGGGCATGTCCTACGAGCAGTACTTC.

This chain links TRBV7-2 with TRBJ2-5, with D uncertain. CDR3 size: 13 residues. Trimming took off 8 bases at V and 5 bases at J, with 15 bases between the two ends. Germline V CDR1 and CDR2: SGHTA, FQGNSA. CDR3 DNA: TGTGCCAGCGACCTGGGATCCGGGGAGACCCAGTACTTC. It encodes CASDLGSGETQYF.

This chain links TRBV6-5 with TRBJ1-2; D gene ambiguous. CDR1 is MNHEY, CDR2 SVGAGI, per germline. The CDR3 runs to 13 residues. Trimming removed 7 bases from V and 4 bases from J, with 13 bases in between. CDR3: CASTTRGIYGYTF. CDR3 sequence (DNA): TGTGCCAGCACCACGCGAGGAATCTATGGCTACACCTTC.

This clone was counted a few times. The rearrangement joins TRBV30 to TRBJ1-6; perhaps TRBD1 as D (5 bases). This CDR3 has 14 residues. Germline-derived CDR1 and CDR2 are GTSNPN and SVGIG (reference sequence). Trimming cost V 0 bases and J 7 bases, with 10 bases left between them. This CDR3 reads CAWSVWGGNSPLHF. CDR3 nucleotide sequence: TGTGCCTGGAGTGTTTGGGGGGGGAATTCACCCCTCCACTTT.

The chain couples TRBV7-9 to TRBJ1-2; D ambiguous. The CDR3 loop spans 14 amino acids. Looked up from germline, CDR1 is SEHNR and CDR2 is FQNEAQ (reference sequence). Trimming left V 0 bases short and J 1 base short, with 6 bases between. CDR3 sequence (DNA): TGTGCCAGCAGCTTAGCGCTGGGTAACTATGGCTACACCTTC. It specifies CASSLALGNYGYTF. The full variable domain, its missing parts supplied by reference TRBV7-9 and TRBJ1-2, is DTGVSQNPRHKITKRGQNVTFRCDPISEHNRLYWYRQTLGQGPEFLTYFQNEAQLEKSRLLSDRFSAERPKGSFSTLEIQRTEQGDSAMYLCASSLALGNYGYTFGSGTRLTVV.

V and J are TRBV7-9 and TRBJ2-7, with 7 bases matching TRBD1. Looked up from germline, CDR1 is SEHNR and CDR2 is FQNEAQ (reference sequence). Germline trimming cut 5 bases from V and 7 bases from J; bases unmatched to any gene: 11. The CDR3 totals 14 residues. CDR3 region: CASSVTDRVGEQYF. The DNA for the CDR3 is TGTGCCAGCAGCGTTACAGACAGGGTGGGTGAGCAGTACTTC.

CDR3 loop: CASSSPGRGEKLFF. For the CDR3, the DNA is TGCGCCAGCAGCTCGCCGGGACGGGGAGAAAAACTGTTTTTT. V and J are TRBV4-1 and TRBJ1-4; D possibly corresponds to TRBD1 (5 bases). Germline values: CDR1 MGHRA, CDR2 YSYEKL. This CDR3 region has 14 residues. Trimming took off 5 bases at V and 8 bases at J, with 15 bases between the two ends.

The table lists this clone with a few counts. The chain couples TRBV7-9 to TRBJ1-1, with 8 bases that match TRBD1. J lost 3 bases, V lost 4 bases, and 7 bases had no gene match. This CDR3 comprises 15 residues. Germline CDR1 is SEHNR and CDR2 is FQNEAQ (reference sequence). The CDR3 DNA is TGTGCCAGCAGCTCTTTTAACAGGGGGGACACTGAAGCTTTCTTT. Its translation: CASSSFNRGDTEAFF. The full variable domain, rest sourced from reference TRBV7-9 and TRBJ1-1, is DTGVSQNPRHKITKRGQNVTFRCDPISEHNRLYWYRQTLGQGPEFLTYFQNEAQLEKSRLLSDRFSAERPKGSFSTLEIQRTEQGDSAMYLCASSSFNRGDTEAFFGQGTRLTVV.

This rearrangement joins TRBV3-1 (or the pseudogene TRBV3-2) to TRBJ2-1; 11 nucleotides line up with TRBD2. The CDR3 covers 18 residues. Germline V gives CDR1 LGHDT, CDR2 YNNKEL (reference sequence). Trimming took 4 bases from V and 0 from J; bases not matched to a gene: 8. The chain's CDR3 is CASSRASGGISSYNEQFF. CDR3 sequence (DNA): TGTGCCAGCAGCCGGGCTAGCGGGGGGATCAGCTCCTACAATGAGCAGTTCTTC.

A few counts support this clone. The chain uses TRBV6-2 or TRBV6-3 and TRBJ2-2, with TRBD2 as a possible D gene (5 bases). Germline V gene sequence: CDR1 MNHEY, CDR2 SVGEGT. Between the trimmed V and J ends, which lost 2 bases and 6 bases, there was a span of 10 bases. The CDR3 contains 14 residues. The CDR3 loop reads CASSYLSGSGELFF. CDR3 nucleotide sequence: TGTGCCAGCAGTTACCTGTCGGGGTCCGGGGAGCTGTTTTTT.

In its sample, this clone was seen a few times. This chain connects TRBV3-1 (or the pseudogene TRBV3-2) to TRBJ1-3; D remains ambiguous. The germline V gene has CDR1 LGHDT and CDR2 YNNKEL (reference sequence). V lost 0 bases to trimming and J lost 4 bases, with 13 bases between them. This CDR3 contains 16 residues. CDR3 loop: CASSQDNRAGGNTIYF. DNA for the CDR3: TGTGCCAGCAGCCAAGATAACCGGGCTGGGGGAAACACCATATATTTT.

The V and J genes are TRBV29-1 and TRBJ2-3, with D maybe TRBD2 (6 bases). V lost 7 bases and J lost 2, with 16 bases in between. CDR1 is SQVTM and CDR2 is ANQGSEA in the germline V gene. This CDR3 region has 14 residues. The CDR3 DNA is TGCAGCGCCCAAGGGGTAGCGGCCACAGATACGCAGTATTTT. Its protein is CSAQGVAATDTQYF.

The chain is built from TRBV5-5 and TRBJ1-6, with 10 bases fitting TRBD1. CDR1 and CDR2 from the germline V gene are SGHKS and YYEKEE (reference sequence). CDR3 size: 18 residues. V shed 3 bases, J shed 0 bases, and the junction held 6 bases outside the gene matches. CDR3 DNA: TGTGCCAGCAGCTCAGGGACAGGGGCCACCTCCTATAATTCACCCCTCCACTTT. Translated: CASSSGTGATSYNSPLHF.

The rearrangement uses TRBV7-9 and TRBJ2-7; 9 positions match TRBD1. This CDR3 is built from 13 residues. J gave up 3 bases and V 5 bases, and 2 bases lay outside the gene matches. Germline CDR1 reads SEHNR; CDR2 reads FQNEAQ (reference sequence). In DNA form, the CDR3 reads TGTGCCAGCAGCCAGGACAGGGGCTACGAGCAGTACTTC. Its protein is CASSQDRGYEQYF.

The rearrangement joins TRBV5-4 to TRBJ1-1, with D maybe TRBD1 (6 bases). The germline V gene encodes CDR1 SGHNT and CDR2 YYREEE (reference sequence). The V gene lost 4 bases and the J gene lost 0 bases, with 13 bases spanning the gap. The CDR3 is 15 amino acids. The CDR3 protein is CASSPGQSMNTEAFF. CDR3 DNA: TGTGCCAGCAGCCCAGGACAGTCCATGAACACTGAAGCTTTCTTT.

The chain has TRBV7-8 and TRBJ2-7; D not resolved. The CDR3 sequence is 12 residues long. In germline, CDR1 is SGHVS, CDR2 FQNEAQ. Trimming pared 4 bases from V and 6 bases from J, leaving 10 bases between. The CDR3 here is CASSSSTGEQYF. DNA for the CDR3: TGTGCCAGCAGCTCAAGCACGGGCGAGCAGTACTTC.

The J gene is TRBJ2-6, the V gene TRBV5-8, with D possibly matching TRBD2 (6 bases). The germline CDR1 and CDR2 sequences are SGHTS and YDEGEE. The CDR3 covers 15 residues. V lost 0 bases and J lost 3, with 7 bases in between. CDR3 bases: TGTGCCAGCAGCTTGGGGGGAGGTGGGGCCAACGTCCTGACTTTC. It is translated as CASSLGGGGANVLTF.

This clone was seen just once. The CDR3, as DNA: TGTGCCAGCAGCTTGATGGACAGGGGAGGAGAGACCCAGTACTTC. Translation gives CASSLMDRGGETQYF. The rearrangement uses TRBV5-5 and TRBJ2-5; TRBD1 agrees at 9 bases. The ends lost 1 base at V and 4 bases at J; junction bases unmatched: 5. This CDR3 has 15 residues. The germline V gene has CDR1 SGHKS and CDR2 YYEKEE (reference sequence).

The CDR3 bases are TGCGCCAGCAGCCAAGATACAGACTACTATGGCTACACCTTC. This gives the protein CASSQDTDYYGYTF. The rearrangement uses TRBV4-1 and TRBJ1-2; no firm D call. Trimming took off 0 bases at V and 3 bases at J, with 8 bases between the two ends. CDR1 is MGHRA, CDR2 YSYEKL, per germline. This CDR3 is built from 14 residues.

V usage is TRBV4-1 and J usage is TRBJ1-5; D ambiguous. CDR3 size: 16 residues. Germline V gene lookup returns CDR1 MGHRA and CDR2 YSYEKL. Trimming took 0 bases from V and 5 from J, leaving 14 bases between them. The CDR3: CASSQDRRSLHQPQHF. The DNA for the CDR3 is TGCGCCAGCAGCCAAGATAGGAGATCTCTTCATCAGCCCCAGCATTTT.

The genes are TRBV6-5 and TRBJ2-2; 11 bases line up with TRBD2. J was trimmed by 1 base and V by 9 bases; bases with no gene match: 4. CDR1 is MNHEY, CDR2 SVGAGI, per germline. The CDR3 has 15 residues. CDR3 coding DNA: TGTGCCAGAACCGGGACTAGCGGGAACACCGGGGAGCTGTTTTTT. It codes for CARTGTSGNTGELFF.

The chain employs TRBV11-2 and TRBJ1-6; no firm D call. V lost 5 bases and J lost 4, with 6 bases in between. The CDR3 consists of 13 residues. Germline-derived CDR1 and CDR2 are SGHAT and FQNNGV. CDR3: CASSGAYNSPLHF. The CDR3 coding sequence is TGTGCCAGCAGCGGAGCGTATAATTCACCCCTCCACTTT.

This chain links TRBV20-1 with TRBJ1-5; D is unresolved. This CDR3 region has 13 residues. The germline V and J ends were trimmed by 4 bases and 3 bases, with 10 bases remaining between them. From germline, CDR1 is DFQATT and CDR2 SNEGSKA (reference sequence). CDR3 in DNA: TGCAGTGCTATTGACACTTACAATCAGCCCCAGCATTTT. As protein: CSAIDTYNQPQHF.

The CDR3 DNA is TGTGCCAGCAGTGTTGAGGGAGTAATCACTGAAGCTTTCTTT. This codes for CASSVEGVITEAFF. The rearrangement joins TRBV2 to TRBJ1-1; no clear D gene. This CDR3 contains 14 residues. Germline V gene data show CDR1 as SNHLY and CDR2 as FYNNEI. Trimming pared 4 bases from V and 4 bases from J, leaving 13 bases between. Full variable domain (missing parts from reference TRBV2 and TRBJ1-1): EPEVTQTPSHQVTQMGQEVILRCVPISNHLYFYWYRQILGQKVEFLVSFYNNEISEKSEIFDDQFSVERPDGSNFTLKIRSTKLEDSAMYFCASSVEGVITEAFFGQGTRLTVV.

The V and J genes are TRBV6-5 and TRBJ1-2; 9 bases match TRBD1. CDR3 size: 14 residues. The V and J ends lost 5 bases and 6 bases, in that order; junction bases with no gene match: 7. Germline V gives CDR1 MNHEY, CDR2 SVGAGI. CDR3 in amino acids: CASSKNRDRDGYTF. The CDR3 DNA sequence: TGTGCCAGCAGTAAAAACCGGGACAGGGATGGCTACACCTTC.